This TCR beta chain is drawn from a study of HIV-infected children after antiretroviral therapy interruption. From germline, CDR1 is DFQATT and CDR2 SNEGSKA (reference sequence). V lost 0 bases, J lost 9 bases, and 10 bases stayed unmatched. The CDR3 extends over 15 amino acids. Treatment described: PENTA 11 planned treatment interruption arm or continuous ART arm. In its sample, this clonotype was seen many times. Unique molecular identifiers were included in an RNA-based 3' RACE TCR library. TCRdb analysed the 3' RACE reads with MiXCR anew, one entry per CDR3 protein. The data hold about 15,000 distinct CDR3 sequences, with roughly 3.5% observed a single time.

The sequence came from a pool of human donors with HIV. The chain links TRBV20-1 to TRBJ2-1; TRBD2 aligns across 8 bases. Sequencing was performed on CD45RO+ CD8+ T cells from PBMCs, pooled from several time points, taken from a donor given antiretroviral therapy, either interrupted or continuous. Regarding subset: memory CD8+ CD45RO+ CD45RA- T cells. The chain's CDR3 is CSARDRGSGIGEQFF. CDR3 DNA: TGCAGTGCTAGAGATCGTGGTAGCGGGATAGGTGAGCAGTTCTTC.